The 15 T cell receptor beta chains reported below all come from one sample, sequenced in a study of tumor and adjacent non-tumor tissue in lung cancer. This sample's RNA came from whole unsorted tissue. A modified ARM-PCR protocol with three rounds of nested PCR amplified TCRbeta. TCRdb re-called the multiplex PCR reads through MiXCR, storing one row per CDR3 protein. The sample carries 75,000 to 95,000 distinct CDR3 sequences, less than 75% recorded once. The sample comprised lung tumor tissue. These receptors were collected from a man in his 60s with non-small cell lung cancer.

About this clonotype itself: Germline is not matched at one junction end, which may reflect a read error. The V gene is TRBV20-1, the J gene TRBJ2-2, with 10 bases that match TRBD1. The CDR3 length is 14 residues. CDR1 is DFQATT, CDR2 SNEGSKA, per germline (reference sequence). DNA of the CDR3: TGCAATGCTCCAAAGACAGGGGGCCCCGGGGGGCTGTTTTTT. It is translated as CNAPKTGGPGGLFF.

This chain joins TRBV10-1 and TRBJ2-1; 10 positions agree with TRBD2. Trimming at V came to 9 bases and at J to 4 bases, leaving 9 bases not matched to a gene. The CDR3 extends over 15 amino acids. Per the germline V gene, CDR1 is WNHNN and CDR2 is SYGVQD (reference sequence). The CDR3 DNA is TGCGCCAGTGAGCATCTAGCGGGGGCTTACAATGAGCAGTTCTTC. Translated: CASEHLAGAYNEQFF.

This clonotype was seen a handful of times. This clone may be a read error of a much larger clone one base away. The gene calls are TRBV5-6 and TRBJ1-1, with D possibly TRBD1 on 6 matching bases. Germline V gene sequence: CDR1 SGHDT, CDR2 YYEEEE. This CDR3 comprises 14 residues. CDR3 nucleotide sequence: TGTGCCAGCAGCTACCACCAGGGGTACAATGAAGCTCTCTTT. It translates to CASSYHQGYNEALF.

This sequence joins TRBV11-2 and TRBJ2-5; either TRBD1 or TRBD2 may supply D (5 bases each). The CDR3 is 15 amino acids. Germline CDR1 SGHAT, CDR2 FQNNGV. V lost 9 bases and J 4 bases, leaving 21 bases between the germline ends. The CDR3 is CASILVPTGGETQYF. As DNA, the CDR3 is TGTGCCAGTATCTTAGTCCCCACAGGAGGAGAGACCCAGTACTTC.

Concerning this clonotype: The junction departs from germline at one end; a sequencing error may be responsible. The V call is TRBV6-2 or TRBV6-3, the J call TRBJ1-1; 9 nucleotides agree with TRBD1. Per germline, CDR1 MNHEY and CDR2 SVGEGT. The CDR3 is 15 residues long. The DNA of the CDR3 is TGTTCCAGCAGACGCCCGGGACAGGGAGGCACTGAATCTTTCTTT. Its translation: CSSRRPGQGGTESFF.

Turning to this clonotype: This may arise from a read error, as a much more abundant clone is one base away. This rearrangement joins TRBV29-1 to TRBJ2-5, with TRBD2 matching 8 bases. The V segment lost 6 bases and the J segment 5 bases; nucleotides outside the gene matches: 14. The CDR3 has 15 residues. Germline CDR1 and CDR2: SQVTM and ANQGSEA. The CDR3 here is CSVTAAGGGMETQYF. The CDR3 nucleotides read TGCAGCGTGACCGCGGCGGGCGGGGGGATGGAGACCCAGTACTTC.

Remarks on this clonotype: A much bigger clone sits one base away, suggesting this may be a read error. The chain has TRBV20-1 and TRBJ1-5; no definite D call. The CDR3 runs to 14 residues. CDR1 and CDR2 from the germline V gene are DFQATT and SNEGSKA (reference sequence). The DNA for the CDR3 is TGCAGTGCTAGAGATCCGGGAGACAATGAGCCCCAGCATTTT. Encoded protein: CSARDPGDNEPQHF.

This clonotype appeared once. Mismatch with germline at one junction end may stem from a read error. V usage is TRBV6-2 or TRBV6-3 and J usage is TRBJ2-1; tentatively, D is TRBD2 (5 bases). Germline V gene data show CDR1 as MNHEY and CDR2 as SVGEGT. The length of the CDR3 is 19 residues. The chain's CDR3 is CASNYSVLRGLPPYNEQFF. In DNA, the CDR3 is TGTGCCAGCAATTACTCAGTGTTGCGCGGACTGCCCCCGTACAATGAGCAGTTCTTC.

The chain couples TRBV12-3 or TRBV12-4 to TRBJ1-1; D is possibly TRBD1 (5 bases). Trimming removed 10 bases from V and 1 base from J, with 13 bases in between. The CDR3 is made up of 13 amino acids. The CDR3 loop reads CAISRDGNTEAFF. The CDR3 nucleotides are TGTGCCATCAGCAGGGACGGGAACACTGAAGCTTTCTTT.

The V gene is TRBV20-1, the J gene TRBJ2-5; D is ambiguous. Germline assignment: CDR1 DFQATT and CDR2 SNEGSKA (reference sequence). This CDR3 contains 11 residues. Trimming stripped 5 bases from V and 5 bases from J, with 9 bases between. CDR3: CSAYMGETQYF. The CDR3 nucleotides are TGCAGTGCTTATATGGGGGAGACCCAGTACTTC.

The chain is built from TRBV5-4 and TRBJ2-1; TRBD1 is a possible D gene (5 bases). CDR1 SGHNT and CDR2 YYREEE come from the germline V gene (reference sequence). Trimming stripped 9 bases from V and 3 bases from J, with 19 bases between. This CDR3 contains 15 residues. DNA for the CDR3: TGTGCCACCAGGGCCGTGACATGGAGCTACAATGAGCAGTTCTTC. The encoded protein is CATRAVTWSYNEQFF.

A word on this clonotype: At one end the junction does not follow the germline gene, possibly because of a read error. The chain carries TRBV6-2 or TRBV6-3 and TRBJ2-6, with TRBD2 as a possible D gene (6 bases). This CDR3 spans 15 amino acids. Germline CDR1 MNHEY, CDR2 SVGEGT. CDR3 amino acids: CVNRDTSSGANVPTF. The CDR3 nucleotides are TGTGTCAACAGAGATACTAGCTCTGGGGCCAACGTCCCGACTTTC.

There are a few counts of this clonotype. Mismatch with germline at one junction end may stem from a read error. The gene calls are TRBV6-5 and TRBJ2-7, with 8 bases fitting TRBD2. The V gene's germline CDR1 is MNHEY and CDR2 SVGAGI. This CDR3 is built from 15 residues. The DNA for the CDR3 is TGTGCCAGCAGTTACTCGGGACTAGTCTTATACGAGCAGTGCTTC. Protein sequence: CASSYSGLVLYEQCF.

J is TRBJ2-3 and V is TRBV29-1, with 10 bases fitting TRBD2. The CDR3 sequence is 13 residues long. The V segment lost 3 bases and the J segment 9 bases; nucleotides outside the gene matches: 6. CDR1 and CDR2 (germline): SQVTM, ANQGSEA. For the CDR3, the DNA is TGCAGCGTTGATCGTCTAGCGGGAGTGACGCAGTATTTT. This translates into CSVDRLAGVTQYF.

To note about this clonotype: This may stem from a read error, because a much larger clone lies one nucleotide away. V gene TRBV28 combines with J gene TRBJ2-3; 8 bases are a match to TRBD2. The CDR3 totals 14 residues. The germline CDR1 and CDR2 sequences are MDHEN and SYDVKM. CDR3 sequence reads: CASSLGGVLDTQCF. The CDR3 nucleotides are TGTGCCAGCAGCCTCGGGGGGGTCTTGGATACGCAGTGTTTT.